This T cell receptor (beta chain) appears in the sequencing data of a study of PD-L1 blockade in urothelial cancer. Whole-study context: Blood samples had a median of 141,255 T cells, approximately 83,000 unique TCRs, and clonality approximately 0.086.

The authors spiked synthetic TCR analog templates into each PCR. Libraries were prepared by immunoSEQ multiplex PCR; TCRdb keeps only in-frame clonotypes and omits some of them. This sample has roughly 52,000 clones, with 79% found just once. Time point given: pretreatment peripheral blood. Each individual provided 1 to 8 samples (taken pretreatment and on-treatment). Germline values: CDR1 SGHDN, CDR2 FVKESK. The CDR3 totals 13 residues. V shed 4 bases and J shed 6 bases, with 9 bases lying between them. The receptor's source is a man between 65 and 85 years old with urothelial cancer. The V gene is TRBV14, the J gene TRBJ1-4; weak D call: TRBD1 (6 bases). Sequenced material: PBMCs, taken around atezolizumab (anti-PD-L1) treatment. Written as DNA, the CDR3 is TGTGCCAGCAGCCGGGGGCTTGATGAAAAACTGTTTTTT. It codes for CASSRGLDEKLFF.